Listed here are 27 T cell receptor beta chains from one sample, sequenced in a study of CD8+CD57+ T cells in acquired aplastic anemia. Patients picked for sequencing had shown CD8+CD57+ cell expansion detected by flow cytometry. For CDR3 and TCR beta VDJ profiling, genomic DNA was the template used. TCRdb reprocessed the reads with MiXCR, giving one entry per CDR3 protein. The sample includes 180,000 or so distinct CDR3 sequences, approximately 48% of them seen just once. What was sequenced was sorted CD4+, CD8+, or CD8+CD57+ T cells (not recorded which) from PBMCs. These receptors were taken from a human donor with aplastic anemia.

V and J are TRBV20-1 and TRBJ2-7; D is perhaps TRBD1 or TRBD2 (6 bases each). Germline V gene data show CDR1 as DFQATT and CDR2 as SNEGSKA (reference sequence). V was pared by 6 bases and J by 2 bases, with 11 bases between. CDR3 length: 12 residues. CDR3 DNA sequence: TGCAGTGCCGGGGGCAGCGCCTACGAGCAGTACTTC. Translating gives CSAGGSAYEQYF.

This clonotype was seen once. The gene calls are TRBV20-1 and TRBJ1-2; possibly TRBD1 for D (6 bases). The CDR3 is 16 amino acids. Deletions cut 0 bases from V and 0 bases from J, with 14 bases between. CDR1 DFQATT and CDR2 SNEGSKA come from the germline V gene (reference sequence). DNA for the CDR3: TGCAGTGCTAGAGACCTCCGACAGGAATCTAACTATGGCTACACCTTC. Its translation: CSARDLRQESNYGYTF.

In DNA, the CDR3 is TGTGCCAGCAGTGCACTAGCGGGGGTGAGCACCGGGGAGCTGTTTTTT. This gives the protein CASSALAGVSTGELFF. V is TRBV2 and J is TRBJ2-2, with 11 bases aligning to TRBD2. V was clipped by 4 bases and J by 4 bases; unmatched bases: 5. CDR1 and CDR2 (germline): SNHLY, FYNNEI. The CDR3 is made up of 16 amino acids.

V and J are TRBV4-2 and TRBJ1-2, with TRBD1 matching 11 bases. The CDR3 runs to 17 residues. V was pared by 6 bases and J by 8 bases, with 17 bases of the junction left unmatched. Germline loops: CDR1 LGHNA, CDR2 YNFKEQ. CDR3 protein: CASRAGTGGYPRGGYTF. The DNA for the CDR3 is TGTGCCAGCAGGGCCGGGACAGGGGGGTACCCTCGGGGGGGCTACACCTTC.

This clonotype was picked up a small number of times. This chain links TRBV28 with TRBJ2-5; 8 bases line up with TRBD2. The CDR3 spans 13 residues. The V and J ends lost 7 bases and 5 bases, in that order; junction bases with no gene match: 6. Germline values: CDR1 MDHEN, CDR2 SYDVKM. This CDR3 is CASTLGGDETQYF. Here the CDR3 DNA reads TGTGCCAGCACCCTCGGGGGGGATGAGACCCAGTACTTC. Using reference TRBV28 and TRBJ2-5 for the parts outside the CDR3, the full variable domain is DVKVTQSSRYLVKRTGEKVFLECVQDMDHENMFWYRQDPGLGLRLIYFSYDVKMKEKGDIPEGYSVSREKKERFSLILESASTNQTSMYLCASTLGGDETQYFGPGTRLLVL.

Concerning this clonotype itself: This may arise from a read error, as a much more abundant clone is one base away. The V and J genes are TRBV10-3 and TRBJ2-7; 8 bases fit TRBD1. CDR1 is ENHRY, CDR2 SYGVKD, per germline. This CDR3 has 14 amino acids. CDR3 coding DNA: TGTGCCATCAAGAGGTCAGGGGGCTCCTACAAGCAGTACTTC. It codes for CAIKRSGGSYKQYF.

The chain joins TRBV10-2 to TRBJ2-2; a possible D gene is TRBD1 (5 bases). Trimming removed 7 bases from V and 8 bases from J, with 11 bases in between. Germline V gene sequence: CDR1 WSHSY, CDR2 SAAADI. There are 12 residues in the CDR3. The CDR3, as DNA: TGCGCCAGCACAACAGGTCCTGGGGAGCTGTTTTTT. Encoded protein: CASTTGPGELFF.

This clonotype occurred a few times. This clone may be a read error of a much larger clone one base away. This chain links TRBV19 with TRBJ1-2, with no clear D. This CDR3 comprises 14 residues. CDR1 LNHDA and CDR2 SQIVND come from the germline V gene (reference sequence). CDR3 nucleotide sequence: TGTGCCAGTAATATATCTACGGGCGCAGGAGGCTACACCTTC. Translating gives CASNISTGAGGYTF.

By sample fraction, this clonotype is medium-sized. The chain carries TRBV2 and TRBJ1-1, with 8 nucleotides matching TRBD1. Germline V gives CDR1 SNHLY, CDR2 FYNNEI. This CDR3 spans 12 amino acids. J gave up 4 bases and V 8 bases, and 3 bases lay outside the gene matches. The CDR3 region is CASYTGGTEAFF. The CDR3 nucleotides are TGTGCCAGCTACACAGGGGGCACTGAAGCTTTCTTT.

The rearrangement joins TRBV24-1 to TRBJ1-2, with 9 positions matching TRBD1. V lost 4 bases and J lost 7; bases outside the gene matches: 3. This CDR3 has 13 residues. Looked up from germline, CDR1 is KGHDR and CDR2 is SFDVKD. The CDR3 DNA reads TGTGCCACCAGTGACCGGACAGGGGTTGGCTACACCTTC. Its protein product is CATSDRTGVGYTF.

Only one count was recorded for this clonotype. The chain recombines TRBV2 with TRBJ2-1, with no clear D. V shed 1 base and J shed 9 bases, with 13 bases lying between them. From germline, CDR1 is SNHLY and CDR2 FYNNEI. CDR3 size: 14 residues. CDR3 sequence: CASSEVALKPEQFF. The CDR3 region has the DNA TGTGCCAGCAGTGAAGTCGCCTTGAAGCCTGAGCAGTTCTTC. Full variable domain (rest looked up from reference TRBV2 and TRBJ2-1): EPEVTQTPSHQVTQMGQEVILRCVPISNHLYFYWYRQILGQKVEFLVSFYNNEISEKSEIFDDQFSVERPDGSNFTLKIRSTKLEDSAMYFCASSEVALKPEQFFGPGTRLTVL.

The chain couples TRBV29-1 to TRBJ2-2; D unresolved. V was clipped by 4 bases and J by 6 bases, with 12 bases between them. Germline values: CDR1 SQVTM, CDR2 ANQGSEA. The CDR3 sequence is 13 residues long. For the CDR3, the DNA is TGCAGCGTTGTTATCATGGGGTCCGGGGAGCTGTTTTTT. Its protein product is CSVVIMGSGELFF.

There are many counts of this clonotype. This chain links TRBV4-2 with TRBJ1-5; perhaps TRBD1 as D (6 bases). V was clipped by 4 bases and J by 6 bases, with 16 bases between them. In germline, CDR1 is LGHNA, CDR2 YNFKEQ. The CDR3 sequence is 15 residues long. CDR3 sequence: CASSPDWGPTQPQHF. The CDR3, as DNA: TGTGCCAGCAGCCCAGATTGGGGGCCCACTCAGCCCCAGCATTTT.

The V call is TRBV7-2, the J call TRBJ2-7; no reliable D call. V gave up 5 bases and J gave up 6 bases, with 8 bases separating them. Germline-derived CDR1 and CDR2 are SGHTA and FQGNSA. The CDR3 consists of 11 residues. The CDR3, as DNA: TGTGCCAGCAGCGAAGCAAGCGAGCAGTACTTC. Encoded protein: CASSEASEQYF.

This clonotype ranks as medium-sized (0.01 to 0.1%). A junction end diverges from the germline sequence, so it may reflect a read error. In DNA form, the CDR3 reads TGCAGTGCTAGCAACATTGAAGCTTTCTTT. Protein: CSASNIEAFF. The chain links TRBV20-1 to TRBJ1-1; no clear D. Germline V gene data show CDR1 as DFQATT and CDR2 as SNEGSKA (reference sequence). CDR3 length equals 10 residues.

Details on this clonotype: The junction departs from the called germline gene at one end, perhaps through a read error. The chain employs TRBV19 and TRBJ1-2; the D is unclear. The CDR3 is made up of 12 amino acids. The V gene's germline CDR1 is LNHDA and CDR2 SQIVND (reference sequence). CDR3 residues: CATKGGNYGHTF. The CDR3 DNA sequence: TGTGCCACGAAGGGCGGGAACTATGGCCACACCTTC.

The sample holds many counts of this clonotype. The chain has TRBV2 and TRBJ1-5; 7 bases align to TRBD1. The V gene end was trimmed by 4 bases and the J gene end by 4 bases; junction bases not matched to a gene: 7. This CDR3 contains 15 residues. Germline V gene lookup returns CDR1 SNHLY and CDR2 FYNNEI. CDR3 protein: CASSVDREPNQPQHF. In DNA, the CDR3 is TGTGCCAGCAGTGTTGACAGGGAGCCTAATCAGCCCCAGCATTTT.

This clonotype was observed many times. The gene calls are TRBV27 and TRBJ2-7; tentative D call: TRBD2 (7 bases). Trimming removed 4 bases at V and 10 bases at J, with 14 bases between. The CDR3 contains 12 residues. Germline V lookup: CDR1 MNHEY, CDR2 SMNVEV (reference sequence). The CDR3 loop reads CASSSGGGDQYF. The CDR3 DNA reads as TGTGCCAGCAGTTCGGGCGGGGGCGATCAGTACTTC.

As regards this clonotype: The junction and the germline gene differ at one end; a read error may be behind it. The chain combines TRBV24-1 with TRBJ2-1; D is unclear. CDR1 is KGHDR, CDR2 SFDVKD, per germline. The CDR3 extends over 15 amino acids. The CDR3 nucleotides read TGTGCCGCCAGTGATGGGGTTGGGTACATAAATGAGCAGTCCTTC. Protein sequence: CAASDGVGYINEQSF.

V gene TRBV9 combines with J gene TRBJ2-2; TRBD1 is a possible D gene (6 bases). The CDR3 is 14 amino acids. The germline V gene has CDR1 SGDLS and CDR2 YYNGEE. V lost 3 bases, J lost 9 bases, and 15 bases lay in between. In nucleotides, the CDR3 is TGTGCCAGCAGCGGGACCAGGGGAGCCCGGGAGCTGTTTTTT. This sequence encodes CASSGTRGARELFF.

This clonotype was seen a few times. The rearrangement joins TRBV10-3 to TRBJ1-6; no definite D call. This CDR3 region has 14 residues. V gave up 9 bases and J gave up 9 bases, with 18 bases separating them. Per the germline V gene, CDR1 is ENHRY and CDR2 is SYGVKD. The CDR3 is CAIGEAGVSSPLHF. The CDR3 DNA is TGTGCCATTGGGGAGGCCGGGGTAAGTTCACCCCTCCACTTT.

This clonotype is medium-sized (0.01 to 0.1%). This chain joins TRBV15 and TRBJ1-6, with D tentatively TRBD1 (6 bases). Germline CDR1 is LNHNV and CDR2 is YYDKDF (reference sequence). V dropped 3 bases and J dropped 8 bases, with 14 bases sitting between them. This CDR3 region has 15 residues. This chain's CDR3 is CATSSRTVSDSPLHF. The DNA of the CDR3 is TGTGCCACCAGCAGCAGGACAGTCTCAGATTCACCCCTCCACTTT.

This clonotype was seen at least ten times. This chain uses TRBV12-3 or TRBV12-4 with TRBJ2-5; maybe TRBD2 (7 bases). V was pared by 6 bases and J by 3 bases, with 14 bases between. This CDR3 is 14 amino acids long. CDR3: CASSSAGAEETQYF. CDR3 nucleotides: TGTGCCAGCAGCTCCGCGGGGGCGGAAGAGACCCAGTACTTC.

This clonotype was found many times. The chain couples TRBV19 to TRBJ2-5; TRBD1 aligns across 9 bases. V shed 8 bases, J shed 5 bases, and the junction held 9 bases outside the gene matches. Per germline, CDR1 LNHDA and CDR2 SQIVND (reference sequence). This CDR3 spans 14 amino acids. CDR3 DNA: TGTGCCAGTGCGGGACAGGGTCGAGAGGAGACCCAGTACTTC. This encodes CASAGQGREETQYF.

The rearrangement links TRBV20-1 to TRBJ1-5, with 7 bases identical to TRBD1. The ends lost 3 bases at V and 6 bases at J; junction bases unmatched: 5. There are 13 residues in the CDR3. Per the germline V gene, CDR1 is DFQATT and CDR2 is SNEGSKA (reference sequence). The CDR3 reads CSASQGVGQPQHF. The DNA for the CDR3 is TGCAGTGCTAGCCAGGGGGTTGGTCAGCCCCAGCATTTT.

The chain is built from TRBV15 and TRBJ2-7; 7 positions match TRBD2. After removal of 6 bases from V and 3 bases from J, the junction contained 8 bases not matched to a gene. Germline CDR1 reads LNHNV; CDR2 reads YYDKDF (reference sequence). The CDR3 runs 14 residues. Written as DNA, the CDR3 is TGTGCCACCAGTTCTAGCGGAGCTTTCTACGAGCAGTACTTC. It codes for CATSSSGAFYEQYF.

This clonotype is a singleton in its sample. CDR3 nucleotide sequence: TGTGCCAGCAGCGTAGGACCTCTGAGGGACGTCCCCTACGAGCAGTACTTC. This gives the protein CASSVGPLRDVPYEQYF. V and J are TRBV9 and TRBJ2-7; D may match TRBD1 or TRBD2 (5 bases each). This CDR3 has 17 amino acids. The V end lost 0 bases, the J end lost 2 bases, and 18 bases lay between the germline ends. From germline, CDR1 is SGDLS and CDR2 YYNGEE.